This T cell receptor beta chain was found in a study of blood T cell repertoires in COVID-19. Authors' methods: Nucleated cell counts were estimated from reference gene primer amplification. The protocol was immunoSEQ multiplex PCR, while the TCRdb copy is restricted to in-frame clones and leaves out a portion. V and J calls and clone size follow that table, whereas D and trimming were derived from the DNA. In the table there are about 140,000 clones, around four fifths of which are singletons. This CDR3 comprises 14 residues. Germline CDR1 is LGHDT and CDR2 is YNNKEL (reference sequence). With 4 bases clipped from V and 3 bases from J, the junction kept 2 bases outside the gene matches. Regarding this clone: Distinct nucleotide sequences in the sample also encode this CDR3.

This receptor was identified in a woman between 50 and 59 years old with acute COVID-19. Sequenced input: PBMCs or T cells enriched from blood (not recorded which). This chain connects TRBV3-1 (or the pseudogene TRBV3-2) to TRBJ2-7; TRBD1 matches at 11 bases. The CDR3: CASSPGTGGYEQYF. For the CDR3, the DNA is TGTGCCAGCAGCCCTGGGACAGGGGGCTACGAGCAGTACTTC.